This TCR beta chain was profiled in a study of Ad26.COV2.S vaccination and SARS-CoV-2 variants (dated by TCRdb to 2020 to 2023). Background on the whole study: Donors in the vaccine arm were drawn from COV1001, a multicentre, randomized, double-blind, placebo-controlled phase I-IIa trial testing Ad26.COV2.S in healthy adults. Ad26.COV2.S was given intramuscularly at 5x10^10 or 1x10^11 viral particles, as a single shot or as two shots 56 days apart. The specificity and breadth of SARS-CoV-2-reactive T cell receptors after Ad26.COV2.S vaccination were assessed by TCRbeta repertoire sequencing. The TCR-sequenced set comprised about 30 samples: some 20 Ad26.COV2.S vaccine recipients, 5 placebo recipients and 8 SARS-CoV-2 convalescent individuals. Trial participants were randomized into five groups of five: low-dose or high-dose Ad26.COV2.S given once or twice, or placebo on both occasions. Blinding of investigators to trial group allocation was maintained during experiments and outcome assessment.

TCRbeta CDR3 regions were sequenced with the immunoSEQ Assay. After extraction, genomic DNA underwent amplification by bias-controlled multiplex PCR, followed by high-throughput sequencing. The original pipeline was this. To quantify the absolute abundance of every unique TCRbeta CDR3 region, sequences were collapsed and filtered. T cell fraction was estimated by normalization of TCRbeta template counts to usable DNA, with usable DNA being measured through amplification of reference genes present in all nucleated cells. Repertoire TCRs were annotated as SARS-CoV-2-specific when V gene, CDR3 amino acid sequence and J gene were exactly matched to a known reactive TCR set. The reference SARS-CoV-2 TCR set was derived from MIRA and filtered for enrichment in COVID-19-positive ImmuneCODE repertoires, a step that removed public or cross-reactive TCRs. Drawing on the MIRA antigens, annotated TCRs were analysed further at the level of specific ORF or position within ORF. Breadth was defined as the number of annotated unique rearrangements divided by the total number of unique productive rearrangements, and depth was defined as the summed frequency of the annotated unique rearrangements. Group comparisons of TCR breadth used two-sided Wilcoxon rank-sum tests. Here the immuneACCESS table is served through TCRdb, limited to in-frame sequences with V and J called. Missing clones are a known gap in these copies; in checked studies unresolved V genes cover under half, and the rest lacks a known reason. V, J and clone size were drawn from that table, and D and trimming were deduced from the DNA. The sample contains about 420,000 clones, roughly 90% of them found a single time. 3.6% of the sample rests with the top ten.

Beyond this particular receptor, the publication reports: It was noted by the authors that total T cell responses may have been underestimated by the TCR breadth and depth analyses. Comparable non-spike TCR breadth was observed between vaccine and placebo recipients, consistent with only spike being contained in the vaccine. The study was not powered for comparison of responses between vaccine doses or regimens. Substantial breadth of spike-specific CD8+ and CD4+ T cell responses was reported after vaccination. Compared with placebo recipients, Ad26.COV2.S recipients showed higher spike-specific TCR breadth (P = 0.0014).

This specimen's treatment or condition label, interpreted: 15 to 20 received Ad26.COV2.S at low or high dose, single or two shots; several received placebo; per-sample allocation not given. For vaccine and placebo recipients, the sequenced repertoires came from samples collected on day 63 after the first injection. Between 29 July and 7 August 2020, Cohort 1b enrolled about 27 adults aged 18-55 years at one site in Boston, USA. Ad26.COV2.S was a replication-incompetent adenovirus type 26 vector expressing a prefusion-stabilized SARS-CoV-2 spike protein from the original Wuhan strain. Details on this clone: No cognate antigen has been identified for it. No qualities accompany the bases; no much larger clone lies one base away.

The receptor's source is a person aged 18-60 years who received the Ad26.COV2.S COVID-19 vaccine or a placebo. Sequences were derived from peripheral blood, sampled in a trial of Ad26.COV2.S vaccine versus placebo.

The DNA sequence is as follows: TGTGCCAGTAGTATGATCTTCAGCGCTGGAAACACCATATATTTT. This gives the protein CASSMIFSAGNTIYF. This chain joins TRBV19 to TRBJ1-3; the D gene assignment is ambiguous. Reading from cysteine to phenylalanine, the CDR3 counts 15 amino acids. Kept here is only the CDR3 DNA, which spans 45 bases and is read in frame from base 1. CDR1 LNHDA and CDR2 SQIVND are derived from the germline V gene (reference sequence). V was cut back by 3 bases and J by 2 bases, leaving a gap of 11 bases between them.